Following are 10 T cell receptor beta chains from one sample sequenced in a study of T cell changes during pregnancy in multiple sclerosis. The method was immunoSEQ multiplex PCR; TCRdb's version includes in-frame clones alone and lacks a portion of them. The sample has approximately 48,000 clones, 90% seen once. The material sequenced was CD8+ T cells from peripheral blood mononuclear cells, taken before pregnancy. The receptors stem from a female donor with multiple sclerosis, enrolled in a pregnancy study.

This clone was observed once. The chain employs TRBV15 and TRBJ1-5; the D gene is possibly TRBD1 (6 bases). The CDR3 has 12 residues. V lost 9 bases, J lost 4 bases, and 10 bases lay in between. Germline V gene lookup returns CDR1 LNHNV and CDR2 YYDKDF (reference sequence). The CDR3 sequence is CATGGGNQPQHF. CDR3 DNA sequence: TGTGCCACAGGGGGGGGGAATCAGCCCCAGCATTTT.

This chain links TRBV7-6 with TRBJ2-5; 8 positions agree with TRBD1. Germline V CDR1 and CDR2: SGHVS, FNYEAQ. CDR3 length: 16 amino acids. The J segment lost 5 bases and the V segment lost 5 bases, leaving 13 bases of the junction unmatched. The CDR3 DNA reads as TGTGCCAGCAGCCTGGGGCTACAGGGGGTCTATGAGACCCAGTACTTC. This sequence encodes CASSLGLQGVYETQYF.

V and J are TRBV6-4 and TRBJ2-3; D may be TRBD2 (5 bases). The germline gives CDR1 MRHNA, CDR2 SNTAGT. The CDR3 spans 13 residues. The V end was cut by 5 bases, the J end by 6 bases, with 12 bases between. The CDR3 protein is CASSLGLADTQYF. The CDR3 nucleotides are TGTGCCAGCAGTTTAGGGTTAGCGGATACGCAGTATTTT.

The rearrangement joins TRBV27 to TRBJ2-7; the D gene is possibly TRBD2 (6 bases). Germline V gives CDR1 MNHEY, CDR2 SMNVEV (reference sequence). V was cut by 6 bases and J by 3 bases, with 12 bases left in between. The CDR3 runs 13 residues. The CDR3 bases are TGTGCCAGCAGGAAGGACTACCTCTACGAGCAGTACTTC. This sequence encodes CASRKDYLYEQYF.

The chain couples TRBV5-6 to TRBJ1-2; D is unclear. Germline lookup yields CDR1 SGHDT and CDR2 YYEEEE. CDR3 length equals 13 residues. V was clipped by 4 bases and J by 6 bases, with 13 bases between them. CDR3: CASSEVSPHGYTF. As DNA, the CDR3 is TGTGCCAGCAGCGAGGTATCTCCGCATGGCTACACCTTC. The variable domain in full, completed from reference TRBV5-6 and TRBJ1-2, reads DAGVTQSPTHLIKTRGQQVTLRCSPKSGHDTVSWYQQALGQGPQFIFQYYEEEERQRGNFPDRFSGHQFPNYSSELNVNALLLGDSALYLCASSEVSPHGYTFGSGTRLTVV.

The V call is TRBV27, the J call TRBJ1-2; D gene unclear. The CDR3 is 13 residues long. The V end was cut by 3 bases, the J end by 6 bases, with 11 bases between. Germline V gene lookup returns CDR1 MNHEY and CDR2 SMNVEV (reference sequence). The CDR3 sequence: CASSFSRLDGYTF. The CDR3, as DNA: TGTGCCAGCAGTTTCTCCAGGTTGGATGGCTACACCTTC.

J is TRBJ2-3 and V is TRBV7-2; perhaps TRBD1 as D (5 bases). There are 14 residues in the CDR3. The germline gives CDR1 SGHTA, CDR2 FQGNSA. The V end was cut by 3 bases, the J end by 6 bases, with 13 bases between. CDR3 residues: CASSFHLGADTQYF. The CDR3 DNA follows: TGTGCCAGCAGCTTTCACCTAGGGGCCGATACGCAGTATTTT.

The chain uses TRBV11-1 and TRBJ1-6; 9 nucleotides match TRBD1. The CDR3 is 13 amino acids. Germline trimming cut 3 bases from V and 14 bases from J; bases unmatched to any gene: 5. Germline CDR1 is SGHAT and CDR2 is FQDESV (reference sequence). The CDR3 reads CASSLTGGRALHF. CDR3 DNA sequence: TGTGCCAGCAGCTTGACAGGGGGAAGGGCCCTCCACTTT.

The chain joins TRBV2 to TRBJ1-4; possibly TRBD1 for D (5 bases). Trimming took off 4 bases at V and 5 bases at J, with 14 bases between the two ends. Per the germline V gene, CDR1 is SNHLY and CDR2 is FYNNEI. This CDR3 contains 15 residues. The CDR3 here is CASSGRGHMNEKLFF. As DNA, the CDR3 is TGTGCCAGCAGTGGCCGTGGACATATGAATGAAAAACTGTTTTTT.

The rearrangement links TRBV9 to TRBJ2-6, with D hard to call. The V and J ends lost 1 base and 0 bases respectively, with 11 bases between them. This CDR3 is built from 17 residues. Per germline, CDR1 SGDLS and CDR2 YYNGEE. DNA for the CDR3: TGTGCCAGCAGCGTATCCAGGAATCCCTCTGGGGCCAACGTCCTGACTTTC. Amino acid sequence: CASSVSRNPSGANVLTF.